These 27 T cell receptor beta chains were sequenced from one sample in a study of CD8+ T cells in alopecia areata. cDNA serving as the sequencing template came from extracted, reverse transcribed RNA. Data came from immunoSEQ multiplex PCR; TCRdb stores just in-frame clones and leaves some out. This table holds 110,000 to 150,000 clones, roughly three fifths found once. The specimen was CD4+ T cells sorted from blood, collected at week 0. These receptor sequences come from a human donor with alopecia areata.

V and J are TRBV6-5 and TRBJ2-2; TRBD1 is a possible D gene (5 bases). CDR3 length equals 16 residues. Between the trimmed V and J ends, which lost 0 bases and 0 bases, there was a span of 8 bases. In germline, CDR1 is MNHEY, CDR2 SVGAGI. The CDR3 sequence is CASSYSTATNTGELFF. For the CDR3, the DNA is TGTGCCAGCAGTTACTCGACAGCAACGAACACCGGGGAGCTGTTTTTT.

This clone was detected only a few times. The CDR3 reads CAASKENTEAFF. The CDR3 nucleotides are TGTGCCGCCTCGAAGGAGAACACTGAAGCTTTCTTT. The rearrangement uses TRBV10-3 and TRBJ1-1; D gene ambiguous. The CDR3 consists of 12 residues. Germline V gene data show CDR1 as ENHRY and CDR2 as SYGVKD. V shed 11 bases and J shed 1 base, with 11 bases lying between them.

V usage is TRBV5-1 and J usage is TRBJ2-7; TRBD1 is a possible D gene (6 bases). Germline assignment: CDR1 SGHRS and CDR2 YFSETQ. CDR3 length equals 15 residues. V was trimmed by 0 bases and J by 3 bases, leaving 13 bases between them. The CDR3 loop is CASSLEGDGYYEQYF. The CDR3 region has the DNA TGCGCCAGCAGCTTGGAGGGGGACGGATACTACGAGCAGTACTTC.

The rearrangement joins TRBV7-3 to TRBJ2-3, with D perhaps matching TRBD2 (6 bases). The V gene lost 5 bases and the J gene lost 2 bases, with 14 bases spanning the gap. Per germline, CDR1 SGHTA and CDR2 FQGTGA. There are 15 residues in the CDR3. This chain's CDR3 is CASSRGGEFTDTQYF. Written as DNA, the CDR3 is TGTGCCAGCAGCCGTGGCGGGGAATTCACAGATACGCAGTATTTT.

The rearrangement uses TRBV4-1 and TRBJ2-7, with TRBD1 matching 7 bases. This CDR3 is 17 amino acids long. The germline CDR1 and CDR2 sequences are MGHRA and YSYEKL. After removal of 3 bases from V and 0 bases from J, the junction contained 11 bases not matched to a gene. The CDR3 sequence is CASSQETGTEASYEQYF. The CDR3 region has the DNA TGCGCCAGCAGCCAGGAAACCGGGACAGAAGCCTCCTACGAGCAGTACTTC.

There are a few counts of this clone. This chain uses TRBV29-1 with TRBJ1-1, with TRBD1 as a possible D gene (6 bases). V lost 2 bases and J 1 base, leaving 8 bases between the germline ends. From germline, CDR1 is SQVTM and CDR2 ANQGSEA. The CDR3 consists of 13 residues. Here the CDR3 DNA reads TGCAGCGTTGAAAACAGGGCGAACACTGAAGCTTTCTTT. It yields the protein CSVENRANTEAFF.

This chain connects TRBV5-4 to TRBJ2-5; D is perhaps TRBD2 (5 bases). The V gene lost 6 bases and the J gene lost 5 bases, with 17 bases spanning the gap. The CDR3 runs to 14 residues. Germline assignment: CDR1 SGHNT and CDR2 YYREEE (reference sequence). This chain's CDR3 is CASTKGTTGETQYF. CDR3 bases: TGTGCCAGCACCAAAGGTACAACGGGGGAGACCCAGTACTTC.

This chain uses TRBV29-1 with TRBJ2-7, with 11 positions matching TRBD1. Trimming at V came to 7 bases and at J to 6 bases, leaving 11 bases not matched to a gene. Germline V gene lookup returns CDR1 SQVTM and CDR2 ANQGSEA. The CDR3 is 14 amino acids. This chain's CDR3 is CSASADRGRSEQYF. The CDR3 DNA is TGCAGCGCCTCTGCGGACAGGGGGCGCAGCGAGCAGTACTTC.

In this sample, this clone turned up a few times. This chain joins TRBV7-9 and TRBJ2-7, with D tentatively TRBD2 (7 bases). Between the trimmed V and J ends, which lost 1 base and 0 bases, there was a span of 10 bases. Germline V CDR1 and CDR2: SEHNR, FQNEAQ (reference sequence). The CDR3 covers 15 residues. DNA of the CDR3: TGTGCCAGCAGCTTAGGCGGGGGCCGCTCCTACGAGCAGTACTTC. Encoded protein: CASSLGGGRSYEQYF.

This clone was counted ten times or more. The rearrangement joins TRBV2 to TRBJ1-1; 10 bases are a match to TRBD1. The J segment lost 11 bases and the V segment lost 2 bases, leaving 8 bases of the junction unmatched. Germline CDR1 is SNHLY and CDR2 is FYNNEI. The CDR3 length is 14 residues. The CDR3 nucleotides read TGTGCCAGCAGTGAACAAGGACAGGGGGATGAGGCTTTCTTT. Translation: CASSEQGQGDEAFF.

This rearrangement joins TRBV4-3 to TRBJ2-1, with D perhaps matching TRBD1 (6 bases). Trimming stripped 2 bases from V and 8 bases from J, with 19 bases between. The CDR3 contains 16 residues. Germline-derived CDR1 and CDR2 are LGHNA and YSLEER. CDR3 protein: CASSQRGTNRADEQFF. The CDR3 bases are TGCGCCAGCAGCCAAAGGGGGACAAATCGGGCGGATGAGCAGTTCTTC.

The chain's CDR3 is CASSKQGAGNYEQYF. CDR3 in DNA: TGTGCCAGCAGTAAACAGGGAGCCGGAAACTACGAGCAGTACTTC. This sequence joins TRBV2 and TRBJ2-7, with a possible D match to TRBD1 (6 bases). This CDR3 is built from 15 residues. The V gene's germline CDR1 is SNHLY and CDR2 FYNNEI. With 5 bases removed from V and 3 bases from J, the gap between germline ends came to 17 bases.

In its sample, this clone was seen a few times. This rearrangement joins TRBV10-1 to TRBJ2-2; D is possibly TRBD1 (5 bases). From germline, CDR1 is WNHNN and CDR2 SYGVQD (reference sequence). The CDR3 has 12 amino acids. V was clipped by 6 bases and J by 7 bases, with 9 bases between them. CDR3 loop: CASSRRDGELFF. The CDR3 DNA follows: TGCGCCAGCAGCCGCAGGGACGGGGAGCTGTTTTTT.

The V and J genes are TRBV5-1 and TRBJ2-3; TRBD2 might be the D (5 bases). The CDR3 is made up of 15 amino acids. Deletions cut 0 bases from V and 3 bases from J, with 11 bases between. Germline values: CDR1 SGHRS, CDR2 YFSETQ. The CDR3 region is CASSLVGPGTDTQYF. CDR3 bases: TGCGCCAGCAGCTTGGTGGGTCCGGGGACAGATACGCAGTATTTT.

Only a few counts were recorded for this clone. V and J are TRBV5-1 and TRBJ1-1, with D unclear. The CDR3 consists of 16 residues. Trimming shortened V by 1 base and J by 6 bases, and 19 bases separated the two germline ends. From germline, CDR1 is SGHRS and CDR2 YFSETQ. The CDR3 sequence: CASSLNRLEFVSEAFF. As DNA, the CDR3 is TGCGCCAGCAGCTTGAACCGGTTAGAATTCGTCTCTGAAGCTTTCTTT.

The rearrangement links TRBV29-1 to TRBJ1-2; perhaps TRBD1 as D (5 bases). Germline CDR1 reads SQVTM; CDR2 reads ANQGSEA. CDR3 length equals 12 residues. V was clipped by 8 bases and J by 8 bases, with 18 bases between them. The CDR3 region has the DNA TGCAGCTACTTAGAGGGGCGTTACGGCTACACCTTC. Residues: CSYLEGRYGYTF. Together with reference TRBV29-1 and TRBJ1-2, the CDR3 gives the full variable domain: SAVISQKPSRDICQRGTSLTIQCQVDSQVTMMFWYRQQPGQSLTLIATANQGSEATYESGFVIDKFPISRPNLTFSTLTVSNMSPEDSSIYLCSYLEGRYGYTFGSGTRLTVV.

The gene calls are TRBV5-4 and TRBJ2-7; D remains unclear. In germline, CDR1 is SGHNT, CDR2 YYREEE (reference sequence). The length of the CDR3 is 12 residues. The germline V and J ends were trimmed by 1 base and 3 bases, with 5 bases remaining between them. DNA of the CDR3: TGTGCCAGCAGCTTGACGGGCTACGAGCAGTACTTC. It encodes CASSLTGYEQYF. Complete variable domain (other parts from reference TRBV5-4 and TRBJ2-7): ETGVTQSPTHLIKTRGQQVTLRCSSQSGHNTVSWYQQALGQGPQFIFQYYREEENGRGNFPPRFSGLQFPNYSSELNVNALELDDSALYLCASSLTGYEQYFGPGTRLTVT.

The chain uses TRBV27 and TRBJ2-7, with a tentative D call TRBD1 (5 bases). The CDR3 runs to 13 residues. Germline V gives CDR1 MNHEY, CDR2 SMNVEV (reference sequence). Between the trimmed V and J ends, which lost 5 bases and 1 base, there was a span of 9 bases. The CDR3 region has the DNA TGTGCCAGCAGTCCTAGACAGTCCTACGAGCAGTACTTC. Protein product: CASSPRQSYEQYF.

This clone was observed a handful of times. The CDR3 DNA reads as TGTGCCAGTAGTATTTTCGGGACTTCCCCTTACGAGCAGTACTTC. It yields the protein CASSIFGTSPYEQYF. The V and J genes are TRBV19 and TRBJ2-7; possibly TRBD2 for D (6 bases). Germline lookup yields CDR1 LNHDA and CDR2 SQIVND (reference sequence). The CDR3 extends over 15 amino acids. V shed 3 bases and J shed 4 bases, with 16 bases lying between them.

The chain recombines TRBV2 with TRBJ2-1, with 11 bases aligning to TRBD2. From germline, CDR1 is SNHLY and CDR2 FYNNEI. The CDR3 extends over 14 amino acids. V trimming: 4 bases; J trimming: 6 bases; junction bases outside the gene matches: 2. CDR3 DNA: TGTGCCAGCAGTGGACTAGCGGGGTTCAATGAGCAGTTCTTC. It codes for CASSGLAGFNEQFF.

This rearrangement joins TRBV5-6 to TRBJ1-3; D is perhaps TRBD1 (6 bases). This CDR3 has 14 amino acids. Germline V CDR1 and CDR2: SGHDT, YYEEEE. Trimming took off 4 bases at V and 4 bases at J, with 12 bases between the two ends. Here the CDR3 reads CASSRDISGNTIYF. DNA of the CDR3: TGTGCCAGCAGCAGGGACATATCGGGAAACACCATATATTTT.

Here the CDR3 DNA reads TGTGCCAGCAGTGAATCCGGGACAGCGCTAGCCAAAAACATTCAGTACTTC. This translates into CASSESGTALAKNIQYF. This rearrangement joins TRBV25-1 to TRBJ2-4, with TRBD1 matching 7 bases. Germline values: CDR1 MGHDK, CDR2 SYGVNS. This CDR3 spans 17 amino acids. Losses at the gene ends were 1 base for V and 0 bases for J; bases not matched to a gene: 6.

The J gene is TRBJ1-6, the V gene TRBV18, with a weak D call TRBD1 (6 bases). The CDR3 spans 15 residues. Trimming stripped 3 bases from V and 7 bases from J, with 13 bases between. CDR1 is KGHSH, CDR2 LQKENI, per germline. In nucleotides, the CDR3 is TGTGCCAGCTCACCGAAGACAGGTTACAATTCACCCCTCCACTTT. Translated: CASSPKTGYNSPLHF.

This clone was counted a few times. The gene calls are TRBV5-6 and TRBJ1-2; D ambiguous. V dropped 4 bases and J dropped 2 bases, with 9 bases sitting between them. The CDR3 is 13 amino acids. Germline V gene sequence: CDR1 SGHDT, CDR2 YYEEEE. DNA for the CDR3: TGTGCCAGCAGCCCTGGTGGGAACTATGGCTACACCTTC. Amino acid sequence: CASSPGGNYGYTF.

The V and J genes are TRBV10-3 and TRBJ2-6; D is unresolved. CDR1 is ENHRY, CDR2 SYGVKD, per germline. The V gene lost 4 bases and the J gene lost 0 bases, with 19 bases spanning the gap. This CDR3 region has 19 residues. In DNA, the CDR3 is TGTGCCATCAGTGTTGGACGCTCCCGGCCTTCCTCTGGGGCCAACGTCCTGACTTTC. Translating it yields CAISVGRSRPSSGANVLTF.

The V gene is TRBV13, the J gene TRBJ2-1; D is possibly TRBD1 or TRBD2 (6 bases each). Germline V gene sequence: CDR1 PRHDT, CDR2 FYEKMQ (reference sequence). This CDR3 has 15 amino acids. V was clipped by 2 bases and J by 4 bases, with 12 bases between them. CDR3 sequence: CASSLTRGPYNEQFF. CDR3 DNA sequence: TGTGCCAGCAGCTTAACCCGGGGGCCGTACAATGAGCAGTTCTTC.

The CDR3 is CASSLTQGGLYEQYF. CDR3 coding DNA: TGTGCCAGCAGTTTGACCCAGGGAGGCCTCTACGAGCAGTACTTC. This chain links TRBV28 with TRBJ2-7; D might be TRBD2 (6 bases). Per the germline V gene, CDR1 is MDHEN and CDR2 is SYDVKM. Between the trimmed V and J ends, which lost 3 bases and 3 bases, there was a span of 15 bases. The length of the CDR3 is 15 residues.